This record covers a single TCR beta chain. This clonotype was detected only a few times. The antigen it binds to is not known. No base qualities exist here, and no much larger clone lies one base off it. These data originate in a study of T cells in Graves' hyperthyroidism and ophthalmopathy (dated by TCRdb to about 2019). General notes on the study: Peripheral blood was collected at initial diagnosis, before any treatment. After sampling, hyperthyroidism patients received methimazole starting at 30 mg daily, and ophthalmopathy patients received high-dose intravenous methylprednisolone. According to the paper, TCR Vbeta CDR3 sequencing was carried out on 135 peripheral blood samples, which came from under 50 ophthalmopathy, around 75 hyperthyroidism and roughly 17 progressor patients. Thyroid tissue and blood T-cell repertoires from about six Graves' hyperthyroidism patients were also compared in the study. An independent validation cohort of under 20 hyperthyroidism patients and about 15 patients who later progressed to ophthalmopathy tested prospective prediction of ophthalmopathy. TCR V-J signatures able to tell the groups apart were searched for in a discovery cohort of some 100 patients, of whom around 43 had Graves' ophthalmopathy and more than 55 had stable Graves' hyperthyroidism. The roughly 99 discovery patients were divided at random into training and test sets in a 7:3 ratio.

Amplification of TCR beta CDR3 regions was carried out from RNA transcripts. The TCR CDR3 was subjected to a first round of RT-PCR using the HTBI primer set and the Qiagen OneStep RT-PCR kit. Libraries were constructed in a second round of multiplex PCR, after which size selection and purification were performed. Paired-end sequencing of the libraries was performed with 100 bp reads on an Illumina HiSeq2000. From the authors' description of their analysis: Raw data were processed with SOAPnuke, discarding reads with adapters, uncalled bases, mean Phred below 15, or no exact constant-primer or identifier match. COPE v1.2.5 was used to merge the high-quality paired reads, and each unique nucleotide sequence was defined as a clonotype. MiTCR v1.1 was used to align clonotypes to the IMGT TRBV, TRBD and TRBJ reference segments. The analysis included only V-J combinations with a frequency above 0.0001, which together covered 99% to 99.2% of the repertoires. The TCS score was defined as the ratio of F50 (clonal expansion) to E x V (chaos), calculated using BLOSUM62-based TCRdist between CDR3 peptides within each V-J. Welch's t-statistics and random forest reduced roughly 530 V-J features to under 15, which were used in a naive Bayes classifier (R e1071). TCRdb reworked the public reads: Q25 trimming with fastp, MiXCR clone assembly, productive beta chains retained. Rows matching on CDR3 protein sequence are summarized as one entry with the most common DNA and genes. Clone size and V and J calls follow TCRdb, not the original study. Within this sample are 500,000 to 600,000 distinct CDR3 sequences, with just under 20% of them counted one time only. The ten largest clones represent over 45% of the sample.

Ophthalmopathy patients had moderately to severely active disease, with a Clinical Activity Score of 3 or more, a NOSPECS grade of 4 or more, and a disease duration of less than 3 months. Exclusion was applied to patients with uncontrolled infections, other autoimmune diseases, pregnancy or lactation. Clinical symptoms, serum thyroxine and TRAb, thyroid ultrasound, and orbital computed tomography formed the basis for the diagnoses. PBMCs were separated from approximately 9.9 ml of fresh peripheral blood using Ficoll-Paque density gradient centrifugation. Total RNA was extracted using Trizol reagent, and RNA quality was assessed on an Agilent 2100 Bioanalyzer. From its cysteine to its phenylalanine, the CDR3 spans 17 amino acids. Kept here is only the CDR3 DNA, which spans 51 bases and is read in frame from base 1. From a lookup of the germline V gene, CDR1 and CDR2 are SGDLS and YYNGEE. From V the trimming removes 2 bases and from J it removes 10 bases, while the gene matches leave 13 bases of the junction unaccounted for.

What the research found in general, with its limitations: Most expanded thyroid clonotypes (frequency above 0.001) were also detected in blood, suggesting blood repertoires may reflect thyroid immune responses. A 13 V-J signature model separated ophthalmopathy from stable hyperthyroidism, with around 88% sensitivity and 81.08% specificity in cross-validation and 80%/75% in testing. In validation, the model predicted progression to ophthalmopathy a median of approximately 6.6 months before onset, with about 71% sensitivity and roughly 72% specificity. No statistical method was used to set the sample size in advance, and investigators knew the group allocation.

The TCR was taken from a man between 40 and 49 years old with Graves' ophthalmopathy. The rearranged segments are TRBV9 and TRBJ2-1, with 12 middle bases fitting TRBD2. Sequenced input: blood. The nucleotide sequence is TGTGCCAGCAGCGTCGCCCCTCTAGCGGGGGGGTTGGACGAGCAGTTCTTC. Translated, this is CASSVAPLAGGLDEQFF.